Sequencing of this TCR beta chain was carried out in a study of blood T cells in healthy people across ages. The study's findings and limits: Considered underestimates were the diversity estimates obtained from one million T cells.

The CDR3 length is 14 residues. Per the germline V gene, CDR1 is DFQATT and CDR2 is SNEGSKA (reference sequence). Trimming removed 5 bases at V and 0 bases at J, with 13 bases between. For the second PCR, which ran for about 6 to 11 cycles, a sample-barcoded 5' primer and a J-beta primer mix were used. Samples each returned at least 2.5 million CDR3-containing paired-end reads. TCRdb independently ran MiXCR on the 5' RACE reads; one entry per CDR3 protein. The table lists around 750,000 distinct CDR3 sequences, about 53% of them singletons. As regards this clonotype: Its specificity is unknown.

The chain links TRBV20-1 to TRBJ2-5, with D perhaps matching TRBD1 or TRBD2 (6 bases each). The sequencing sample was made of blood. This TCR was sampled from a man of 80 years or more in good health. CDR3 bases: TGCAGTGCTGGAGGGGGACTCAACCAAGAGACCCAGTACTTC. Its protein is CSAGGGLNQETQYF.